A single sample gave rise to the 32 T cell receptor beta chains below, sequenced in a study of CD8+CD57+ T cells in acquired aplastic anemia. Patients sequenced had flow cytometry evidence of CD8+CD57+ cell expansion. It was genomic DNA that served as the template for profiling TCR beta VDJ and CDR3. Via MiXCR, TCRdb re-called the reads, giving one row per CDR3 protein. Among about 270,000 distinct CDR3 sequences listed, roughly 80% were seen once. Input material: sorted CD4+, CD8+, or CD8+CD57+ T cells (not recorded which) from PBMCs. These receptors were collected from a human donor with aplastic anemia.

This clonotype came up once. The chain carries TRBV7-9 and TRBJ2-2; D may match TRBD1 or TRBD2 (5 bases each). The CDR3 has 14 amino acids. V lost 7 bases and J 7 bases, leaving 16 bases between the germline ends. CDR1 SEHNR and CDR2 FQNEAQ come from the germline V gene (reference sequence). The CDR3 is CASTDGRGGGELFF. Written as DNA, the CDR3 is TGTGCCAGCACCGACGGACGGGGCGGCGGGGAGCTGTTTTTT.

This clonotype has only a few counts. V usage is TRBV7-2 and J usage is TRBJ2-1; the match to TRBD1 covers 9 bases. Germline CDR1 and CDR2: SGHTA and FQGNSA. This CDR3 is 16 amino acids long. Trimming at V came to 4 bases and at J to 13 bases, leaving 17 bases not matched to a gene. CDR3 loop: CASSWGQGSNYGYQFF. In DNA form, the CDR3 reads TGTGCCAGCAGCTGGGGACAGGGCTCAAACTATGGCTACCAGTTCTTC. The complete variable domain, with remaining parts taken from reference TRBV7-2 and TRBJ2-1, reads GAGVSQSPSNKVTEKGKDVELRCDPISGHTALYWYRQSLGQGLEFLIYFQGNSAPDKSGLPSDRFSAERTGGSVSTLTIQRTQQEDSAVYLCASSWGQGSNYGYQFFGPGTRLTVL.

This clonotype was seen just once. Here the CDR3 reads CASRIDRQANLAEQYV. CDR3 coding DNA: TGTGCCAGCAGGATAGACAGACAGGCGAACCTGGCCGAGCAGTACGTC. The J gene is TRBJ2-7, the V gene TRBV11-3, with D perhaps TRBD1 (6 bases). Germline V gene data show CDR1 as SGHNT and CDR2 as YENEEA. The CDR3 contains 16 residues. The V gene lost 6 bases and the J gene lost 6 bases, with 24 bases spanning the gap.

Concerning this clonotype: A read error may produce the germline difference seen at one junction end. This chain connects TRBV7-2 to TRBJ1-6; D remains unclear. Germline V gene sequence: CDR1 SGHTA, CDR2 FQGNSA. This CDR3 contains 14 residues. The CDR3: CASSLTACPDTQYF. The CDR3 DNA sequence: TGTGCCAGCAGCTTAACGGCATGTCCCGATACCCAGTACTTT.

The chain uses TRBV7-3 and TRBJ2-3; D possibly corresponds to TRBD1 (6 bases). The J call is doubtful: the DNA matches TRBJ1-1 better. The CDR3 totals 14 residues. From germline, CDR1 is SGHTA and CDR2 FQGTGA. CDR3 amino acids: CASSLAQGPTKAFF. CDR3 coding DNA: TGTGCCAGCAGCTTAGCGCAGGGGCCCACTAAGGCTTTCTTT.

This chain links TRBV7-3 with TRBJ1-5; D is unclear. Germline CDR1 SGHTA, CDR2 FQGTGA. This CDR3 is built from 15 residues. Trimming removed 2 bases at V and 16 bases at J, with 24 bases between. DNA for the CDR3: TGTGCCAGCAGCTTAGGGCCGATCTCGTACCAAGACACCCATTTT. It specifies CASSLGPISYQDTHF.

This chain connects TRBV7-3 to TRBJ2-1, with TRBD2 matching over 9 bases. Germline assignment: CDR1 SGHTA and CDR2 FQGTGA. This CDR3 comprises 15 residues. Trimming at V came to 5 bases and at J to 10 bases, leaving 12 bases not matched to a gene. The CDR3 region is CASSLLAGTTYEQFF. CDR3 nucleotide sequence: TGTGCCAGCAGCCTCCTAGCGGGAACGACCTACGAGCAGTTCTTC.

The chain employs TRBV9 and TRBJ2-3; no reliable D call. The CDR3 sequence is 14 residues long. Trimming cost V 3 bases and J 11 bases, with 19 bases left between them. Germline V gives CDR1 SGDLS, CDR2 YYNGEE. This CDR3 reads CASSERVSRNQQYF. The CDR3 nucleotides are TGTGCCAGCAGCGAACGGGTCTCGAGAAATCAGCAGTATTTT.

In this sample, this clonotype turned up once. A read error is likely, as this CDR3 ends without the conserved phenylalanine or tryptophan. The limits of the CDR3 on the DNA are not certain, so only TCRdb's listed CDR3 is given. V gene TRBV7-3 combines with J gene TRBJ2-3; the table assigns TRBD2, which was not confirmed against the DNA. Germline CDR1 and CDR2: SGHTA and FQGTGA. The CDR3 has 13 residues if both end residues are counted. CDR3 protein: CASGVGLTDAFFV.

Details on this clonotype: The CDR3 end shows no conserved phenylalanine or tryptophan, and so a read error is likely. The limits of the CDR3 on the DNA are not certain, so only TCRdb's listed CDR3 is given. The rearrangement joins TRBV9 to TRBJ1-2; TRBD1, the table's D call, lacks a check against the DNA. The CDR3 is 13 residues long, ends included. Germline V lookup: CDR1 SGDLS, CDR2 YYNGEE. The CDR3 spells CASSVQGTGETQY.

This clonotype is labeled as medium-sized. The CDR3 coding sequence is TGTGCCAGCAGCTCACTGTACCAAGAGACCCAGTACTTC. Amino acids: CASSSLYQETQYF. The chain recombines TRBV7-6 with TRBJ2-5; D unclear. The V end lost 4 bases, the J end lost 0 bases, and 6 bases lay between the germline ends. Germline V CDR1 and CDR2: SGHVS, FNYEAQ. The CDR3 length is 13 residues.

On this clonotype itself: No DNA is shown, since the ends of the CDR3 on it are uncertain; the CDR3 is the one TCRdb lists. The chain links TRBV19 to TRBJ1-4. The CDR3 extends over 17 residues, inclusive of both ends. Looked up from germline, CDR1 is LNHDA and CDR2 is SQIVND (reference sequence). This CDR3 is CASSVATGAYNEQNFVF.

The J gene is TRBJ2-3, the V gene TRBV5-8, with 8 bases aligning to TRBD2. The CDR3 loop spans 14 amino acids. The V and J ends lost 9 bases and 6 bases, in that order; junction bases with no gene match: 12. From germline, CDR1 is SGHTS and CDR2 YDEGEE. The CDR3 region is CANRDAGGPDTQYF. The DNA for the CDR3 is TGTGCCAACAGGGACGCGGGAGGTCCCGATACGCAGTATTTT.

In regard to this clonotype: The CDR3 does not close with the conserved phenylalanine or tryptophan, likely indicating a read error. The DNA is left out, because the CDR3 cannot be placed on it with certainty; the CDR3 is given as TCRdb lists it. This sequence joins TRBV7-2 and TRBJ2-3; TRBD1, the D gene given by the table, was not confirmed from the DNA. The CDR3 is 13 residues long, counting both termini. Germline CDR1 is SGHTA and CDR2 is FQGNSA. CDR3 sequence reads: CASSEGGSAYQYT.

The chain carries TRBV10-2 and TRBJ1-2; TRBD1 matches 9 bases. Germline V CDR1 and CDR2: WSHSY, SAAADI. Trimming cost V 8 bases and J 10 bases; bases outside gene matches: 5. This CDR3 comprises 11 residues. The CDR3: CASPGQGHYTF. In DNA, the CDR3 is TGCGCCAGCCCGGGACAGGGCCACTACACCTTC.

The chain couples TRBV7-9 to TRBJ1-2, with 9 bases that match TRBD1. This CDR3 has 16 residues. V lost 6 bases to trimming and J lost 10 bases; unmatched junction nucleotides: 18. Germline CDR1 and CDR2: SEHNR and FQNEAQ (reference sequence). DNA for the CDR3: TGTGCCAGCAGGACCGACAGGGGGAATTCACCCCTCCACTACACCTTC. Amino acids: CASRTDRGNSPLHYTF.

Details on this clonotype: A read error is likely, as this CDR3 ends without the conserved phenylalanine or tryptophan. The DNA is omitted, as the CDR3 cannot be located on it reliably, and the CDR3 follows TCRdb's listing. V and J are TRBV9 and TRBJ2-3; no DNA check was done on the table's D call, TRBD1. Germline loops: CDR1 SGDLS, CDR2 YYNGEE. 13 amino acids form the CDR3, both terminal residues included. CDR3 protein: CASREGGTDAKTV.

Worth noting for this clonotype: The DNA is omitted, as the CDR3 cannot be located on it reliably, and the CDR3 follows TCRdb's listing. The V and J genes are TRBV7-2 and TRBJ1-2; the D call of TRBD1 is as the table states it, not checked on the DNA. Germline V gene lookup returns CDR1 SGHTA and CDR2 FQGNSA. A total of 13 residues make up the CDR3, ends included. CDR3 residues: CASSQGVAGGNKF.

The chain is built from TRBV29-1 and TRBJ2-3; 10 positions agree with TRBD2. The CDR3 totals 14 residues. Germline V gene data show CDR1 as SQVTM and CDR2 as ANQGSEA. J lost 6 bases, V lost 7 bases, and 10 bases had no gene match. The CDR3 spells CSGSLAGGPDTQYF. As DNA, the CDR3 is TGCAGCGGCAGCTTAGCGGGAGGTCCCGATACGCAGTATTTT.

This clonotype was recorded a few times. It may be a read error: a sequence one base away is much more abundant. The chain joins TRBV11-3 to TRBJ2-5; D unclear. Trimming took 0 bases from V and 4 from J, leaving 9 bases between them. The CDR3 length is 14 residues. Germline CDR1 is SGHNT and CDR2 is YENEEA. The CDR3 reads CASSLDLTRETQYF. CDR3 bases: TGTGCCAGCAGCTTAGATCTGACACGAGAGACCCAGTACTTC.

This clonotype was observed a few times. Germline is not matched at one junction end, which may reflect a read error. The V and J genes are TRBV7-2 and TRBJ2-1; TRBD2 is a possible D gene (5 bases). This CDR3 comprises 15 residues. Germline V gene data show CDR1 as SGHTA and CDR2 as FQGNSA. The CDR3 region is CASSLARGADNEQFF. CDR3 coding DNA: TGTGCCAGCAGTTTAGCGAGAGGTGCCGACAATGAGCAGTTCTTC.

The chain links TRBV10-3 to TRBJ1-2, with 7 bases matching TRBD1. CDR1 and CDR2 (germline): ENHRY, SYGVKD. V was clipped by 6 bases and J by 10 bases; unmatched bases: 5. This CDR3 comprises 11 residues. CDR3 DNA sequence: TGTGCCATCAGGGGGGACAGTGACTACACCTTC. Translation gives CAIRGDSDYTF.

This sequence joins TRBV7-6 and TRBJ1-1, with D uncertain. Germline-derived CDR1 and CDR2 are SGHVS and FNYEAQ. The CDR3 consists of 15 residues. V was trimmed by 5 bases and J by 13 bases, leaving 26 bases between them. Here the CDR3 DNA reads TGTGCCAGCAGCCTAGGTAGGGTCCCCTCTGCGGCCAATTTCTTT. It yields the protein CASSLGRVPSAANFF. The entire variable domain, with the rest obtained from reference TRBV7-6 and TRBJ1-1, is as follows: GAGVSQSPRYKVTKRGQDVALRCDPISGHVSLYWYRQALGQGPEFLTYFNYEAQQDKSGLPNDRFSAERPEGSISTLTIQRTEQRDSAMYRCASSLGRVPSAANFFGQGTRLTVV.

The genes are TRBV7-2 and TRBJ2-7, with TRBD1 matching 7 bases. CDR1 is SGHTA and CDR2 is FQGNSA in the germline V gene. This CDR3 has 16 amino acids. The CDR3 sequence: CASRTPGQPNMHDQYV. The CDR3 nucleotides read TGTGCCAGCAGGACACCGGGACAGCCGAACATGCACGATCAGTACGTC.

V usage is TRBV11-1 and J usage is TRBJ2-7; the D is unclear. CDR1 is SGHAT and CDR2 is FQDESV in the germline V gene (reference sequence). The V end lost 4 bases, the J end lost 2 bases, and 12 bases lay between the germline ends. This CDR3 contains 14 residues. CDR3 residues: CASSCRLLAYEQYF. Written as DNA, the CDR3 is TGTGCCAGCAGCTGCCGGCTCCTAGCCTACGAGCAGTACTTC. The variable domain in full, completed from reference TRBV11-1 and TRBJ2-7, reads EAEVAQSPRYKITEKSQAVAFWCDPISGHATLYWYRQILGQGPELLVQFQDESVVDDSQLPKDRFSAERLKGVDSTLKIQPAELGDSAMYLCASSCRLLAYEQYFGPGTRLTVT.

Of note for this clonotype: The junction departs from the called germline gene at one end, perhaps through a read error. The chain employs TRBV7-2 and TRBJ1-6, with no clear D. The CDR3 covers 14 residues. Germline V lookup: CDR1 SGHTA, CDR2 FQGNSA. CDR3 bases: TGTGCCAGCAGCCCCGTAGCGGGAGGGTACACTCAGCAGTTT. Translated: CASSPVAGGYTQQF.

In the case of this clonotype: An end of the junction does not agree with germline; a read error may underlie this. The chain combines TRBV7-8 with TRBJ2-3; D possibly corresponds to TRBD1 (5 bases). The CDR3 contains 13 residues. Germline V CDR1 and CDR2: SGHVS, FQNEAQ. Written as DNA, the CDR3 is TGTGCCAGCAGCTTTGATGGCACAGAGACAGCCCTTTTC. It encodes CASSFDGTETALF.

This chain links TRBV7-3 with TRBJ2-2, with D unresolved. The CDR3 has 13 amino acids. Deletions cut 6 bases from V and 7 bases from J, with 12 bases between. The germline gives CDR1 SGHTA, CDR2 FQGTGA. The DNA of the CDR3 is TGTGCCAGCAGTTCTCTAGAGGTCGGGGAGCTGTTTTTT. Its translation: CASSSLEVGELFF.

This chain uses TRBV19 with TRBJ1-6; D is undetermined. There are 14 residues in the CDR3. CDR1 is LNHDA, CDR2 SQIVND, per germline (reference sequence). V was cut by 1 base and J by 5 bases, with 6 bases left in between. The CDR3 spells CASSIAGNNSPLHF. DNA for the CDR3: TGTGCCAGTAGTATAGCGGGGAATAATTCACCCCTCCACTTT.

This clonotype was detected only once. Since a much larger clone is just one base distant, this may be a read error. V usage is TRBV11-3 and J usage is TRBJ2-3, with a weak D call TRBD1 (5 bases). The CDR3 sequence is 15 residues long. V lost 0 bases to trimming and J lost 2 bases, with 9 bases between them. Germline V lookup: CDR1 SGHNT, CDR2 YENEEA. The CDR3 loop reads CASSLDMTATDTQYF. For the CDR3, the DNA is TGTGCCAGCAGCTTAGATATGACAGCCACAGATACGCAGTATTTT.

CDR3 residues: CASSRTSGTTDTQYF. In DNA form, the CDR3 reads TGCGCCAGCAGCCGGACTAGCGGGACCACAGATACGCAGTATTTT. This sequence joins TRBV5-1 and TRBJ2-3; 12 bases agree with TRBD2. This CDR3 comprises 15 residues. Trimming at V came to 4 bases and at J to 2 bases, leaving 2 bases not matched to a gene. CDR1 and CDR2 from the germline V gene are SGHRS and YFSETQ.

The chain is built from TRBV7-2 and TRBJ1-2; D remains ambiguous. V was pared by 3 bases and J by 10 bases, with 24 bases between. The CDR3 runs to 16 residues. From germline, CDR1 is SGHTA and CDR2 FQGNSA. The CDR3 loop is CASSLERDGLVFSYTF. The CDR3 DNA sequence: TGTGCCAGCAGCTTGGAGCGAGACGGGCTCGTATTTTCCTACACCTTC. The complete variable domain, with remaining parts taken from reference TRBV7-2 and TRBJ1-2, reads GAGVSQSPSNKVTEKGKDVELRCDPISGHTALYWYRQSLGQGLEFLIYFQGNSAPDKSGLPSDRFSAERTGGSVSTLTIQRTQQEDSAVYLCASSLERDGLVFSYTFGSGTRLTVV.